This entry features one TCR beta chain sequence. Which antigen it targets is not known. No base-level quality is on record; no much larger clone is a single base apart. Naive CD4 T cells, defined as CD45RO-negative and CD62L-positive, were isolated from PBMCs by fluorescence-activated cell sorting. From each donor, about 48 ml of fresh peripheral blood was taken, and Ficoll density centrifugation was then used to isolate PBMCs. All samples were sorted on a FACSAria III instrument and reached purity above 85%. Reading from cysteine to phenylalanine, the CDR3 counts 14 amino acids. Just the 42-base CDR3 DNA is kept, in frame starting at base 1. The germline V gene gives CDR1 as MNHNS and CDR2 as SASEGT. The V end gives up 6 bases and the J end 8 bases, leaving 10 bases in the junction not matched to a gene. The data stem from a study of human versus mouse CDR3 diversity and MHC coevolution (dated 2017 in TCRdb). A note on the overall study: The immunoSEQ assay was reported to detect one in 200,000 T cells and to minimize amplification bias from multiplex PCR. Repertoires of human naive CD4 T cells were used as a reference for TCR selection on multiple MHC II alleles and were compared against human-TCR-locus transgenic mice carrying single MHC II. Across mouse and human samples, each sample had between about 0.6 x 10^7 and 1.7 x 10^7 valid reads. The human cohort comprised three healthy volunteer blood donors, one aged 30 to 39, one aged 40 to 50 and one aged 60 to 69 at collection. Paper-wide results and their limitations: Because human T cells were selected on roughly six MHC II alleles, repertoire diversity in humans and mice was not considered directly comparable. On average, humans had more CDR3 deletions and insertions than mice, indicating greater exonuclease and TdT activity. Among all the groups compared, the lowest clonal inequality scores came from most of the three human donors. The largest TCR beta repertoire according to iCHAO1 estimates belonged to humans, at roughly 1.5 million clonotypes, a result attributed likely to selection by multiple MHC II molecules.

The QIAGEN blood and tissue kit was used to extract genomic DNA from the sorted cells, and that DNA was then quantified on a NanoDrop 1000. Deep sequencing and quantification of TCR alpha and beta chains were performed on the immunoSEQ platform by multiplex PCR of genomic DNA. Processing in the source paper ran as follows. Annotation of the TCR sequences relied on IMGT gene and region definitions. Out-of-frame rearrangements were taken as a proxy for the preselection repertoire and were compared with in-frame clonotypes. To estimate repertoire size, the study used the iCHAO1 estimator that comes with the immunoSEQ platform. A Gini index based on the Lorenz curve was applied to in-frame amino acid clonotypes to measure clonal inequality. Shared clonotypes were counted with the intersect function of the R package tcR, and similarity was scored with the Jaccard index. V, J and V-J usage frequencies went into a principal component analysis run with the R prcomp function, with no normalization applied. Imported from immuneACCESS, the table was reduced by TCRdb to in-frame sequences with V and J called. These copies leave out some clones; in studies compared against another copy, an unresolved V gene accounts for under half, and the cause of the remainder is not known. D and trimming were read from the DNA, whereas the V and J calls and clone size are those reported in that table. Present in this sample are tens of thousands of clones, 80% to 95% of which were seen just once. About 1.4% of the sample lies in the top ten.

Sequenced input: naive CD4+ T cells from blood. The label giving this sample's cell subset or site can be read as: CD45RO-negative CD62L-positive naive CD4 T cells. This chain is built from TRBV6-1 and TRBJ2-1; 7 middle bases align to TRBD2. The clonotype comes from a person aged 25 to 75 in good health. The CDR3 amino acid sequence is: CASSRGDSGYEQFF. The DNA is TGTGCCAGCAGCCGGGGGGACTCCGGGTATGAGCAGTTCTTC.